Described below is a single T cell receptor beta chain sequence and its context. Time point defined: patch test 1, 2 weeks after DPC sensitization. Documented treatment: therapeutic diphenylcyclopropenone sensitization with weekly scalp DPC. MiXCR, run by TCRdb on the RACE reads, gives a single entry per CDR3 protein. The sample lists 70,000 to 75,000 distinct CDR3 sequences, approximately 29% occurring once. The J segment lost 5 bases and the V segment lost 7 bases, leaving 6 bases of the junction unmatched. This CDR3 region has 13 residues. Germline V gene data show CDR1 as SQVTM and CDR2 as ANQGSEA. This sample is part of a study of human T cells and chemical hapten exposure.

The sample consisted of whole blood, taken in connection with sensitization to the hapten diphenylcyclopropenone (DPC). The source is a man aged 35-49 years with alopecia areata. Some clones in this sample may be carry-over from other donors' samples. V gene TRBV29-1 combines with J gene TRBJ2-7; 12 bases agree with TRBD1. CDR3 coding DNA: TGCAGCGCTCCCGGGACAGGGGGCGACGAGCAGTACTTC. Translation: CSAPGTGGDEQYF.